What follows is one TCR beta chain and its context. CDR3 length: 13 amino acids. V lost 7 bases to trimming and J lost 2 bases, with 12 bases between them. Germline CDR1 is MNHNS and CDR2 is SASEGT. This entry belongs to a study of OX40 agonist ivuxolimab in advanced cancers. Repertoires were generated with immunoSEQ multiplex PCR, while TCRdb's copy carries only in-frame clones and drops some. Of almost 70,000 clones listed, approximately 90% are singletons. The study sampled blood at baseline, cycle 4 day 1, and cycle 7 day 1. The sequence was collected from an adult with an advanced solid tumor such as melanoma, head and neck, liver or kidney cancer. This chain joins TRBV6-1 and TRBJ2-7; weak D call: TRBD1 (5 bases). Specimen: CD4+ or CD8+ T cells sorted from blood, collected in a trial of the OX40 agonist ivuxolimab. CDR3 DNA sequence: TGTGCCAGCACACGGACAAAACCCTACGAGCAGTACTTC. As protein: CASTRTKPYEQYF.